This entry lists 18 T cell receptor beta chains sequenced from one sample in a study of blood T cell repertoires in COVID-19. Sequenced by immunoSEQ multiplex PCR; TCRdb stores in-frame clones only, minus some. The data show about 100,000 clones, around 93% seen once. Source material: peripheral blood. The receptors shown here come from a man between 45 and 60 years old with acute or convalescent COVID-19.

This sequence joins TRBV30 and TRBJ1-1; 8 bases are a match to TRBD1. CDR3 length equals 14 residues. In germline, CDR1 is GTSNPN, CDR2 SVGIG (reference sequence). Trimming cost V 3 bases and J 3 bases; bases outside gene matches: 6. CDR3 nucleotides: TGTGCCTGGAGAGCCCCAGGGGGCTACACTGAAGCTTTCTTT. It is translated as CAWRAPGGYTEAFF.

The chain combines TRBV6-2 or TRBV6-3 with TRBJ2-7; a weak D match, TRBD1 (6 bases). This CDR3 contains 15 residues. The V end lost 6 bases, the J end lost 0 bases, and 15 bases lay between the germline ends. The germline gives CDR1 MNHEY, CDR2 SVGEGT. The CDR3 DNA follows: TGTGCCAGCAGCCCGAGGGCAGGGGCCTCCTACGAGCAGTACTTC. Amino acid sequence: CASSPRAGASYEQYF.

The rearrangement uses TRBV5-4 and TRBJ2-7; 10 bases align to TRBD2. The CDR3 consists of 15 residues. CDR1 and CDR2 (germline): SGHNT, YYREEE (reference sequence). Trimming cost V 0 bases and J 6 bases; bases outside gene matches: 6. CDR3 sequence: CASSLDQRGGLEQYF. CDR3 in DNA: TGTGCCAGCAGCTTGGACCAGCGGGGGGGCCTCGAGCAGTACTTC.

The J gene is TRBJ2-1, the V gene TRBV28; 11 bases line up with TRBD1. Germline V gene sequence: CDR1 MDHEN, CDR2 SYDVKM. The length of the CDR3 is 16 residues. J gave up 0 bases and V 6 bases, and 4 bases lay outside the gene matches. This chain's CDR3 is CASSPGTGGSYNEQFF. The CDR3 bases are TGTGCCAGCAGCCCGGGGACAGGGGGCTCCTACAATGAGCAGTTCTTC.

This rearrangement joins TRBV28 to TRBJ1-5; 8 bases line up with TRBD1. The trim removed 5 bases at V and 6 bases at J, leaving 3 bases unmatched. This CDR3 is 13 amino acids long. Germline assignment: CDR1 MDHEN and CDR2 SYDVKM. CDR3 sequence: CASSPQGAQPQHF. The CDR3 nucleotides read TGTGCCAGCAGTCCCCAGGGGGCTCAGCCCCAGCATTTT.

V usage is TRBV29-1 and J usage is TRBJ2-5, with D unresolved. V was shortened by 4 bases and J by 4 bases, with 10 bases between the two germline ends. This CDR3 has 12 amino acids. The germline gives CDR1 SQVTM, CDR2 ANQGSEA. The CDR3 reads CSVAEGVETQYF. In DNA, the CDR3 is TGCAGCGTTGCAGAAGGAGTAGAGACCCAGTACTTC.

This clone was seen just once. The chain employs TRBV7-9 and TRBJ2-2, with D maybe TRBD1 (5 bases). Germline CDR1 and CDR2: SEHNR and FQNEAQ (reference sequence). V lost 3 bases to trimming and J lost 1 base, with 6 bases between them. The CDR3 length is 14 residues. Written as DNA, the CDR3 is TGTGCCAGCAGCTTTGACAGGAACACCGGGGAGCTGTTTTTT. This gives the protein CASSFDRNTGELFF.

The genes are TRBV19 and TRBJ2-5; 8 nucleotides line up with TRBD2. Losses at the gene ends were 1 base for V and 7 bases for J; bases not matched to a gene: 11. The CDR3 totals 16 residues. Germline V gene lookup returns CDR1 LNHDA and CDR2 SQIVND (reference sequence). In DNA form, the CDR3 reads TGTGCCAGTAGTATAGGGACCGGGGGGGTACCCGGGACCCAGTACTTC. Residues: CASSIGTGGVPGTQYF. Full variable domain (rest looked up from reference TRBV19 and TRBJ2-5): DGGITQSPKYLFRKEGQNVTLSCEQNLNHDAMYWYRQDPGQGLRLIYYSQIVNDFQKGDIAEGYSVSREKKESFPLTVTSAQKNPTAFYLCASSIGTGGVPGTQYFGPGTRLLVL.

This clone was detected a few times. J is TRBJ1-5 and V is TRBV19; TRBD1 is a possible D gene (5 bases). V gave up 3 bases and J gave up 2 bases, with 11 bases separating them. This CDR3 has 15 amino acids. Germline CDR1 and CDR2: LNHDA and SQIVND (reference sequence). Here the CDR3 DNA reads TGTGCCAGTAGTATTGCCGGGGGAGGCAATCAGCCCCAGCATTTT. This sequence encodes CASSIAGGGNQPQHF.

The chain combines TRBV6-5 with TRBJ1-1; TRBD1 might be the D (5 bases). The CDR3 extends over 13 amino acids. Germline CDR1 and CDR2: MNHEY and SVGAGI. Trimming removed 6 bases at V and 1 base at J, with 9 bases between. CDR3 sequence reads: CASSLTENTEAFF. Here the CDR3 DNA reads TGTGCCAGCAGCCTGACAGAGAACACTGAAGCTTTCTTT.

This rearrangement joins TRBV19 to TRBJ2-5; D perhaps matches TRBD2 (6 bases). Trimming shortened V by 4 bases and J by 2 bases, and 11 bases separated the two germline ends. This CDR3 has 14 amino acids. Germline assignment: CDR1 LNHDA and CDR2 SQIVND (reference sequence). The CDR3 sequence: CASSRGGVQETQYF. The CDR3 nucleotides are TGTGCCAGTAGTAGGGGCGGGGTGCAAGAGACCCAGTACTTC.

The rearrangement joins TRBV6-6 to TRBJ1-1, with D possibly matching TRBD1 (5 bases). The germline V gene has CDR1 MNHNY and CDR2 SVGAGI (reference sequence). V was pared by 7 bases and J by 1 base, with 7 bases between. The length of the CDR3 is 12 residues. In DNA form, the CDR3 reads TGTGCCAGCACCCAGGGGAACACTGAAGCTTTCTTT. Translating gives CASTQGNTEAFF.

This clone has just one count. This rearrangement joins TRBV19 to TRBJ1-2, with D uncertain. From germline, CDR1 is LNHDA and CDR2 SQIVND (reference sequence). The CDR3 is 12 residues long. The CDR3 protein is CASRAVNYGYTF. In DNA form, the CDR3 reads TGTGCTTCCCGCGCGGTTAACTATGGCTACACCTTC.

The gene calls are TRBV28 and TRBJ1-5; 7 bases are shared with TRBD1. The CDR3 contains 14 residues. Germline V CDR1 and CDR2: MDHEN, SYDVKM. Trimming removed 6 bases from V and 9 bases from J; junction bases left unmatched: 11. CDR3: CASSLTGSLRPQHF. CDR3 sequence (DNA): TGTGCCAGCAGCCTGACAGGGTCGTTACGGCCCCAGCATTTT.

This clone has only a few counts. V and J are TRBV7-6 and TRBJ2-1; 7 bases fit TRBD2. Germline V lookup: CDR1 SGHVS, CDR2 FNYEAQ. The CDR3 extends over 14 amino acids. J was trimmed by 6 bases and V by 1 base; bases with no gene match: 3. DNA of the CDR3: TGTGCCAGCAGCTTAGTCGGCGGGGGCAATGAGCAGTTCTTC. It encodes CASSLVGGGNEQFF.

The V gene is TRBV11-2, the J gene TRBJ2-7; TRBD2 aligns across 8 bases. CDR3 length: 12 amino acids. In germline, CDR1 is SGHAT, CDR2 FQNNGV. The ends lost 6 bases at V and 10 bases at J; junction bases unmatched: 8. Here the CDR3 DNA reads TGTGCCAGCAGACCAATCGGGGGGGACCAGTACTTC. Protein product: CASRPIGGDQYF.

V is TRBV2 and J is TRBJ2-1, with D unclear. CDR1 and CDR2 (germline): SNHLY, FYNNEI. The ends were cut back, 6 bases at V and 4 bases at J, with 10 bases in the middle. There are 13 residues in the CDR3. In DNA, the CDR3 is TGTGCCAGCAGACCCACAGAATACAATGAGCAGTTCTTC. Amino acid sequence: CASRPTEYNEQFF.

The chain links TRBV23-1 to TRBJ1-1; 9 nucleotides match TRBD1. TRBV23-1 is classed as an ORF, of uncertain function. V lost 8 bases and J lost 0; bases outside the gene matches: 4. The CDR3 spans 14 residues. CDR3 DNA sequence: TGCGCCAGCCCGACAGGGGGGGTGAACACTGAAGCTTTCTTT. Its protein is CASPTGGVNTEAFF.